The source of this T cell receptor beta chain is a study of persistence of HIV-infected CD4 T cells. The stimulus was an HIV-1 Gag 15-mer peptide pool, about 1 ug/peptide/mL. CD40L-negative CD69-negative CD45RO-high memory CD4+ T cells were sorted as populations depleted of antigen-responding cells. The immunoSEQ assay was version 4, run in survey mode. Method: immunoSEQ multiplex PCR; TCRdb's copy keeps in-frame clones and lacks some. The sample has 50,000 to 65,000 clones; over 60% are singletons. A note on this clone: Its specificity is unknown.

The CDR3 contains 16 residues. The germline CDR1 and CDR2 sequences are SNHLY and FYNNEI. V lost 1 base and J lost 6, with 18 bases in between. This specimen was CD4+ T cells sorted from PBMCs after roughly 18-hour stimulation, taken from a patient who received antiretroviral therapy. This clonotype originated in an adult man with HIV who was CMV-seropositive. The chain recombines TRBV2 with TRBJ1-2; D is perhaps TRBD1 (5 bases). The CDR3 spells CASSEDPGFPIHGYTF. CDR3 DNA sequence: TGTGCCAGCAGTGAAGATCCAGGGTTTCCTATTCATGGCTACACCTTC.